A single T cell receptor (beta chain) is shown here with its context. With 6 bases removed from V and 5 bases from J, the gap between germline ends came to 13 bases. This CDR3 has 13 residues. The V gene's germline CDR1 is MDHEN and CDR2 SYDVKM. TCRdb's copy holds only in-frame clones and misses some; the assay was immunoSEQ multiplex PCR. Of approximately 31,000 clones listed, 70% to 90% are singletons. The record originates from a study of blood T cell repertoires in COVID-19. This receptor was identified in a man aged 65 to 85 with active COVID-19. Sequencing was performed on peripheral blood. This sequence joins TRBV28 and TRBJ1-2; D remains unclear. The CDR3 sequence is CASREPSFYGYTF. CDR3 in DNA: TGTGCCAGCAGGGAACCTAGTTTTTATGGCTACACCTTC.